The 20 T cell receptor beta chains in this list originate from one sample, sequenced in a study of shared clonotypes between healthy human individuals. Sequencing used immunoSEQ multiplex PCR; TCRdb keeps in-frame clones, though not all of them. The data contain more than 2 million clones, about 95% of them singletons. Sequenced input: naive CD4+ T cells sorted from blood. The subset here: CD45RA+ positively selected. The receptors were gathered from a man aged 18 to 29 in good health.

A remark on this clone: A much bigger clone sits one base away, suggesting this may be a read error. This CDR3 is also generated by other DNA sequences in the sample. J is TRBJ2-6 and V is TRBV6-5; D not certain. CDR3 size: 13 residues. The V gene's germline CDR1 is MNHEY and CDR2 SVGAGI. CDR3 coding DNA: TGTGCCAGCAGCTACTCTGGGGCCAACGTCCTGACTTTC. Encoded protein: CASSYSGANVLTF.

This sequence joins TRBV2 and TRBJ2-3; 7 nucleotides line up with TRBD2. Trimming removed 6 bases from V and 0 bases from J; junction bases left unmatched: 9. Germline CDR1 and CDR2: SNHLY and FYNNEI. The CDR3 is made up of 16 amino acids. The CDR3 reads CASRRELSASTDTQYF. Here the CDR3 DNA reads TGTGCCAGCAGGCGGGAGTTATCCGCTAGCACAGATACGCAGTATTTT.

The V gene is TRBV6-1, the J gene TRBJ1-2; a weak D match, TRBD1 (5 bases). Germline V gene sequence: CDR1 MNHNS, CDR2 SASEGT. The CDR3 covers 13 residues. V lost 5 bases and J 5 bases, leaving 12 bases between the germline ends. The CDR3 DNA is TGTGCCAGCAGTAGAGGGACTGAATATGGCTACACCTTC. It translates to CASSRGTEYGYTF.

A single count supports this clone. The chain combines TRBV5-1 with TRBJ2-1; TRBD2 might be the D (5 bases). Trimming took off 5 bases at V and 0 bases at J, with 12 bases between the two ends. Germline CDR1 SGHRS, CDR2 YFSETQ. This CDR3 region has 15 residues. CDR3: CASSHEGSSYNEQFF. The CDR3 nucleotides are TGCGCCAGCAGTCACGAGGGCAGCTCCTACAATGAGCAGTTCTTC.

This chain joins TRBV11-1 and TRBJ2-1; perhaps TRBD2 as D (7 bases). Germline loops: CDR1 SGHAT, CDR2 FQDESV (reference sequence). This CDR3 contains 14 residues. Trimming removed 5 bases from V and 2 bases from J, with 10 bases in between. The CDR3 DNA reads TGTGCCAGCAGCGGGGGGGCCACCTACAATGAGCAGTTCTTC. It specifies CASSGGATYNEQFF. The entire variable domain, with the rest obtained from reference TRBV11-1 and TRBJ2-1, is as follows: EAEVAQSPRYKITEKSQAVAFWCDPISGHATLYWYRQILGQGPELLVQFQDESVVDDSQLPKDRFSAERLKGVDSTLKIQPAELGDSAMYLCASSGGATYNEQFFGPGTRLTVL.

This chain joins TRBV28 and TRBJ2-7, with 9 bases identical to TRBD1. Unmatched junction bases numbered 4, after V lost 7 bases and J lost 3 bases. CDR3 length: 13 amino acids. Germline V CDR1 and CDR2: MDHEN, SYDVKM. The CDR3 here is CASTLTGGYEQYF. In nucleotides, the CDR3 is TGTGCCAGCACCCTGACAGGGGGCTACGAGCAGTACTTC.

The chain carries TRBV4-3 and TRBJ1-4, with a tentative D call TRBD1 (5 bases). There are 15 residues in the CDR3. V was cut by 6 bases and J by 7 bases, with 18 bases left in between. Germline V CDR1 and CDR2: LGHNA, YSLEER. In DNA, the CDR3 is TGCGCCAGCAGTCCGTCCGGGACCTGGAGTGAAAAACTGTTTTTT. Translated, it gives CASSPSGTWSEKLFF.

The rearrangement joins TRBV28 to TRBJ2-1; no firm D call. Between the trimmed V and J ends, which lost 7 bases and 8 bases, there was a span of 18 bases. Germline CDR1 reads MDHEN; CDR2 reads SYDVKM. The CDR3 consists of 14 residues. This CDR3 reads CASKVPGYSDEQFF. In DNA form, the CDR3 reads TGTGCCAGCAAAGTTCCGGGTTATTCGGATGAGCAGTTCTTC.

The V call is TRBV6-5, the J call TRBJ1-1; no definite D call. Trimming took off 2 bases at V and 1 base at J, with 14 bases between the two ends. This CDR3 has 16 residues. The germline CDR1 and CDR2 sequences are MNHEY and SVGAGI. CDR3 in amino acids: CASSYSSKSKNTEAFF. CDR3 sequence (DNA): TGTGCCAGCAGTTACAGTAGTAAGTCGAAGAACACTGAAGCTTTCTTT.

This clone came up a few times. The rearrangement links TRBV19 to TRBJ1-2, with 8 bases lining up with TRBD1. The junction had 10 bases not matched to a gene; V was cut back by 5 bases and J by 8 bases. CDR1 and CDR2 from the germline V gene are LNHDA and SQIVND (reference sequence). The CDR3 is 14 amino acids. The CDR3 reads CASSDGDRTPGYTF. The CDR3 DNA is TGTGCCAGTAGTGACGGGGACAGGACACCGGGCTACACCTTC.

The chain combines TRBV5-4 with TRBJ2-2; D is unclear. This CDR3 has 13 residues. Germline V gene lookup returns CDR1 SGHNT and CDR2 YYREEE (reference sequence). Trimming removed 7 bases at V and 3 bases at J, with 10 bases between. CDR3: CASFPWDTGELFF. Written as DNA, the CDR3 is TGTGCCAGCTTCCCCTGGGACACCGGGGAGCTGTTTTTT.

This chain uses TRBV4-3 with TRBJ2-2; D remains ambiguous. Trimming cost V 2 bases and J 1 base, with 11 bases left between them. This CDR3 contains 16 residues. CDR1 is LGHNA, CDR2 YSLEER, per germline. The CDR3 coding sequence is TGCGCCAGCAGCCAATTAGATCTTAGGAACACCGGGGAGCTGTTTTTT. Encoded protein: CASSQLDLRNTGELFF.

The chain recombines TRBV6-5 with TRBJ2-5, with a possible D match to TRBD2 (6 bases). The CDR3 has 14 residues. From germline, CDR1 is MNHEY and CDR2 SVGAGI. The V end lost 6 bases, the J end lost 4 bases, and 15 bases lay between the germline ends. The chain's CDR3 is CASREGGVGETQYF. The CDR3, as DNA: TGTGCCAGCAGAGAGGGCGGGGTAGGAGAGACCCAGTACTTC.

About this clone itself: The sample carries other DNA sequences with the same CDR3. The chain's CDR3 is CASSLDRPSSYEQYF. CDR3 coding DNA: TGTGCCAGCAGCTTAGATCGGCCGAGCTCCTACGAGCAGTACTTC. The chain uses TRBV11-2 and TRBJ2-7; D remains unclear. CDR3 size: 15 residues. V was clipped by 0 bases and J by 0 bases, with 9 bases between them. The germline gives CDR1 SGHAT, CDR2 FQNNGV.

The rearrangement links TRBV4-3 to TRBJ2-1; no firm D call. Trimming stripped 0 bases from V and 9 bases from J, with 12 bases between. Germline V lookup: CDR1 LGHNA, CDR2 YSLEER. The CDR3 contains 14 residues. The CDR3 DNA sequence: TGCGCCAGCAGCCAAGAGACGCACCTCGGTGAGCAGTTCTTC. Translated: CASSQETHLGEQFF.

The DNA for the CDR3 is TGTGCCAGCAGTGATTCCGGACAGGGAGGATACAATGAGCAGTTCTTC. It is translated as CASSDSGQGGYNEQFF. The chain joins TRBV25-1 to TRBJ2-1, with 8 bases matching TRBD1. This CDR3 is 16 amino acids long. V trimming: 3 bases; J trimming: 4 bases; junction bases outside the gene matches: 8. Germline lookup yields CDR1 MGHDK and CDR2 SYGVNS.

For this clone: The sample carries other DNA sequences with the same CDR3. This chain uses TRBV30 with TRBJ2-6; a possible D gene is TRBD2 (6 bases). V was shortened by 0 bases and J by 3 bases, with 9 bases between the two germline ends. This CDR3 contains 15 residues. Germline V lookup: CDR1 GTSNPN, CDR2 SVGIG (reference sequence). CDR3 DNA: TGTGCCTGGAGTGTAGGAGGGAGTGGGGCCAACGTCCTGACTTTC. Translated: CAWSVGGSGANVLTF.

The rearrangement joins TRBV6-1 to TRBJ1-5; D is unclear. V lost 6 bases and J 0 bases, leaving 12 bases between the germline ends. In germline, CDR1 is MNHNS, CDR2 SASEGT. The CDR3 runs 15 residues. DNA of the CDR3: TGTGCCAGCAGCCCCTATAGTTATAGCAATCAGCCCCAGCATTTT. It encodes CASSPYSYSNQPQHF.

This chain joins TRBV2 and TRBJ1-1; D unresolved. The V and J ends lost 6 bases and 0 bases respectively, with 8 bases between them. The CDR3 is 13 amino acids. The germline gives CDR1 SNHLY, CDR2 FYNNEI. CDR3 DNA sequence: TGTGCCAGCAGCGCCGTTATGAACACTGAAGCTTTCTTT. Translated, it gives CASSAVMNTEAFF. The complete variable domain, with remaining parts taken from reference TRBV2 and TRBJ1-1, reads EPEVTQTPSHQVTQMGQEVILRCVPISNHLYFYWYRQILGQKVEFLVSFYNNEISEKSEIFDDQFSVERPDGSNFTLKIRSTKLEDSAMYFCASSAVMNTEAFFGQGTRLTVV.

The chain joins TRBV7-2 to TRBJ1-2; D is ambiguous. V shed 1 base and J shed 1 base, with 7 bases lying between them. The CDR3 contains 14 residues. Germline loops: CDR1 SGHTA, CDR2 FQGNSA. The DNA of the CDR3 is TGTGCCAGCAGCTTAGTGGAGAGTAACTATGGCTACACCTTC. Its protein is CASSLVESNYGYTF.